The rows below give T cell receptor beta chains drawn from one sample of a study of T cells in localized non-small cell lung cancer. Some clones are missing from TCRdb's copy, which holds only in-frame ones; the method was immunoSEQ multiplex PCR. The sample lists roughly 20,000 clones; roughly nine tenths were seen once. The specimen was peripheral blood, collected before any cancer treatment. These receptors came from a woman between 35 and 75 years old with stage I lung adenocarcinoma. The CDR3 runs from the conserved cysteine through the conserved F or W.

v_gene: TRBV6-6
j_gene: TRBJ2-7
CDR3aa: CASIPGQDGEQYF

v_gene: TRBV4-1
j_gene: TRBJ2-7
CDR3aa: CASSPRAGTYEQYF

v_gene: TRBV10-3
j_gene: TRBJ1-1
CDR3aa: CAIRQPNTEAFF

v_gene: TRBV11-3
j_gene: TRBJ2-2
CDR3aa: CASTRTNTGELFF

v_gene: TRBV15
j_gene: TRBJ2-3
CDR3aa: CATSREPGTDTQYF

v_gene: TRBV7-9
j_gene: TRBJ2-7
CDR3aa: CASSLASQGLFEQYF

v_gene: TRBV19
j_gene: TRBJ2-5
CDR3aa: CASSTGPTETQYF

v_gene: TRBV14
j_gene: TRBJ2-1
CDR3aa: CASSQVFGGAYNEQFF

v_gene: TRBV6-5
j_gene: TRBJ1-2
CDR3aa: CASSFGQNGGYTF

v_gene: TRBV19
j_gene: TRBJ1-2
CDR3aa: CASSTRDRVHRSF

v_gene: TRBV20-1
j_gene: TRBJ1-1
CDR3aa: CSARYQGSAFF

v_gene: TRBV6-5
j_gene: TRBJ1-1
CDR3aa: CASSYGQEVFF

v_gene: TRBV6-1
j_gene: TRBJ1-3
CDR3aa: CASSGTADSGNTIYF